The rows below give T cell receptor beta chains drawn from one sample of a study of T-cell reconstitution after alpha-beta-depleted transplantation in children. TCRdb re-called the PCR reads with MiXCR, one entry per CDR3 protein. Of approximately 210,000 distinct CDR3 sequences in the sample, just over 14% were seen once. The material sequenced was PBMCs from the stem cell graft donor, taken from the stem cell graft. These receptors originate from a human donor who donated a stem cell graft to a child with acute lymphoblastic leukemia. The CDR3 runs from the conserved cysteine through the conserved F or W. Fields, in order: clone size, J gene, D gene, V gene, CDR3 protein, CDR3 DNA. D genes are given only for firm matches. Where a row states a size, it is once, few, many or the class of an expanded clone; other rows omit it.

size: .; J: TRBJ2-6; D: .; V: TRBV30; CDR3: CAWSGSRSGANVLTF; DNA: TGTGCCTGGAGTGGCAGCCGCTCTGGGGCCAACGTCCTGACTTTC
size: many; J: TRBJ2-7; D: .; V: TRBV10-3; CDR3: CAIGVGGPSYEQYF; DNA: TGTGCCATCGGCGTGGGAGGCCCCTCCTACGAGCAGTACTTC
size: many; J: TRBJ2-2; D: TRBD2; V: TRBV20-1; CDR3: CSARDGAGGTGELFF; DNA: TGCAGTGCTAGAGATGGGGCGGGAGGCACCGGGGAGCTGTTTTTT
size: many; J: TRBJ1-3; D: .; V: TRBV5-1; CDR3: CASSLDATGNTIYF; DNA: TGCGCCAGCAGCCTCGACGCGACTGGAAACACCATATATTTT
size: many; J: TRBJ2-5; D: .; V: TRBV5-6; CDR3: CASSLFQETQYF; DNA: TGTGCCAGCAGCTTGTTTCAAGAGACCCAGTACTTC
size: many; J: TRBJ2-7; D: TRBD2; V: TRBV20-1; CDR3: CSARLAEYEQYF; DNA: TGCAGTGCTAGACTAGCGGAGTACGAGCAGTACTTC
size: .; J: TRBJ2-7; D: .; V: TRBV5-4; CDR3: CASRPDLNPSYEQYF; DNA: TGTGCCAGCAGACCCGACTTGAACCCCTCCTACGAGCAGTACTTC
size: many; J: TRBJ1-1; D: .; V: TRBV5-1; CDR3: CASSKRTETGTEAFF; DNA: TGCGCCAGCAGCAAAAGGACAGAAACCGGCACTGAAGCTTTCTTT
size: .; J: TRBJ2-7; D: .; V: TRBV12-3/TRBV12-4; CDR3: CASSFLSQVKYEQYF; DNA: TGTGCCAGCAGTTTCCTTTCACAGGTGAAATACGAGCAGTACTTC
size: .; J: TRBJ2-1; D: .; V: TRBV20-1; CDR3: CSARPYKSSYNEQFF; DNA: TGCAGTGCTAGACCCTATAAGAGCTCCTACAATGAGCAGTTCTTC
size: many; J: TRBJ2-1; D: .; V: TRBV7-9; CDR3: CASSGPGNNEQFF; DNA: TGTGCCAGCAGCGGGCCAGGGAACAATGAGCAGTTCTTC
size: many; J: TRBJ2-4; D: .; V: TRBV11-3; CDR3: CASSLYEDIQYF; DNA: TGTGCCAGCAGCTTATATGAGGACATTCAGTACTTC
size: .; J: TRBJ2-3; D: .; V: TRBV28; CDR3: CASGRRADTQYF; DNA: TGTGCCAGCGGGAGGAGGGCAGATACGCAGTATTTT
size: .; J: TRBJ2-7; D: .; V: TRBV5-1; CDR3: CASSLRPTYEQYF; DNA: TGCGCCAGCAGCTTGCGACCCACCTACGAGCAGTACTTC
size: many; J: TRBJ1-5; D: .; V: TRBV7-2; CDR3: CASSTDPNQPQHF; DNA: TGTGCCAGCAGTACGGATCCCAATCAGCCCCAGCATTTT
size: .; J: TRBJ1-3; D: .; V: TRBV5-1; CDR3: CASSHGPGDPYSGNTIYF; DNA: TGCGCCAGCAGCCATGGACCGGGGGACCCTTACTCTGGAAACACCATATATTTT
size: .; J: TRBJ1-1; D: .; V: TRBV5-4; CDR3: CASSLYDWTEAFF; DNA: TGTGCCAGCAGCTTATATGATTGGACTGAAGCTTTCTTT
size: many; J: TRBJ2-3; D: TRBD2; V: TRBV7-9; CDR3: CASSSSSGNTDTQYF; DNA: TGTGCCAGCAGCTCGAGTAGCGGGAACACAGATACGCAGTATTTT
size: many; J: TRBJ2-3; D: TRBD1; V: TRBV7-9; CDR3: CASSFFQDRAADTQYF; DNA: TGTGCCAGCAGCTTTTTCCAAGACAGGGCAGCAGATACGCAGTATTTT
size: few; J: TRBJ2-1; D: .; V: TRBV27; CDR3: CASSEIWRARNEQFF; DNA: TGTGCCAGCAGTGAGATTTGGCGCGCCCGCAATGAGCAGTTCTTC
size: .; J: TRBJ2-1; D: .; V: TRBV29-1; CDR3: CSVGSSVYNEQFF; DNA: TGCAGCGTTGGGTCTAGCGTCTACAATGAGCAGTTCTTC
size: many; J: TRBJ2-5; D: TRBD2; V: TRBV19; CDR3: CASSETSGRGETQYF; DNA: TGTGCCAGTAGCGAGACTAGCGGGAGGGGAGAGACCCAGTACTTC
size: many; J: TRBJ2-1; D: .; V: TRBV7-2; CDR3: CASMGVGGNEQFF; DNA: TGTGCCAGCATGGGAGTGGGTGGCAATGAGCAGTTCTTC
size: .; J: TRBJ2-1; D: .; V: TRBV5-1; CDR3: CASSSGGLHEQFF; DNA: TGCGCCAGCAGCTCTGGGGGTCTCCATGAGCAGTTCTTC
size: many; J: TRBJ2-7; D: .; V: TRBV5-1; CDR3: CASSLGDLGAPQYEQYF; DNA: TGCGCCAGCAGCTTGGGCGACCTGGGGGCTCCGCAATACGAGCAGTACTTC
size: many; J: TRBJ2-1; D: .; V: TRBV27; CDR3: CASSLFLGSLDSSYNEQFF; DNA: TGTGCCAGCAGTTTATTTCTCGGGAGCTTGGATAGCTCCTACAATGAGCAGTTCTTC
size: many; J: TRBJ2-5; D: TRBD2; V: TRBV10-3; CDR3: CAISTSGETQYF; DNA: TGTGCCATCAGCACTAGCGGGGAGACCCAGTACTTC
size: many; J: TRBJ1-5; D: .; V: TRBV19; CDR3: CASSTDPLYQPQHF; DNA: TGTGCCAGTAGTACTGACCCCTTGTATCAGCCCCAGCATTTT
size: many; J: TRBJ2-1; D: .; V: TRBV19; CDR3: CASSYLGKQFF; DNA: TGTGCCAGTAGTTATCTGGGTAAGCAGTTCTTC
size: many; J: TRBJ1-5; D: TRBD1; V: TRBV24-1; CDR3: CATSDLEGTGSNQPQHF; DNA: TGTGCCACCAGTGATTTAGAGGGGACAGGTAGCAATCAGCCCCAGCATTTT
size: .; J: TRBJ1-5; D: .; V: TRBV27; CDR3: CASSLTGRYQPQHF; DNA: TGTGCCAGCAGTTTAACAGGGCGGTATCAGCCCCAGCATTTT
size: many; J: TRBJ2-5; D: .; V: TRBV11-2; CDR3: CASSLNPGTNSGQETQYF; DNA: TGTGCCAGCAGCTTAAATCCAGGAACCAATTCCGGGCAAGAGACCCAGTACTTC
size: few; J: TRBJ2-7; D: .; V: TRBV18; CDR3: CASSPGETAYEQYF; DNA: TGTGCCAGCTCACCTGGGGAGACCGCCTACGAGCAGTACTTC
size: .; J: TRBJ2-7; D: .; V: TRBV12-3/TRBV12-4; CDR3: CASRHRSYEQYF; DNA: TGTGCCAGCAGACACAGGTCCTACGAGCAGTACTTC
size: many; J: TRBJ1-1; D: TRBD1; V: TRBV5-1; CDR3: CASSHGQGHTEAFF; DNA: TGCGCCAGCAGCCACGGACAGGGCCACACTGAAGCTTTCTTT
size: many; J: TRBJ1-1; D: TRBD1; V: TRBV12-3/TRBV12-4; CDR3: CASSPRGSTEAFF; DNA: TGTGCCAGCAGCCCCAGGGGGAGTACTGAAGCTTTCTTT
size: .; J: TRBJ2-6; D: .; V: TRBV23-1; CDR3: CGGPGSNSGANVLTF; DNA: TGCGGAGGGCCAGGGTCCAACTCTGGGGCCAACGTCCTGACTTTC
size: .; J: TRBJ1-4; D: .; V: TRBV27; CDR3: CASSQTPIETNEKLFF; DNA: TGTGCCAGCAGTCAAACACCTATAGAAACTAATGAAAAACTGTTTTTT
size: many; J: TRBJ2-1; D: TRBD2; V: TRBV11-2; CDR3: CASSLAGAYYNEQFF; DNA: TGTGCCAGCAGCCTAGCGGGAGCGTACTACAATGAGCAGTTCTTC
size: .; J: TRBJ1-4; D: .; V: TRBV19; CDR3: CASSIEPDFAGEKLFF; DNA: TGTGCCAGTAGTATAGAACCGGACTTCGCGGGTGAAAAACTGTTTTTT
size: many; J: TRBJ2-2; D: TRBD2; V: TRBV29-1; CDR3: CSVEDGSGRGTGELFF; DNA: TGCAGCGTTGAAGACGGCAGCGGGAGGGGTACCGGGGAGCTGTTTTTT
size: .; J: TRBJ2-1; D: .; V: TRBV5-1; CDR3: CASSPLGLTLRDASSYNEQFF; DNA: TGCGCCAGCAGCCCGTTGGGGTTGACTTTGCGGGATGCGAGCTCCTACAATGAGCAGTTCTTC
size: many; J: TRBJ2-5; D: .; V: TRBV29-1; CDR3: CSARQPSQETQYF; DNA: TGCAGCGCCCGACAGCCCTCTCAAGAGACCCAGTACTTC
size: many; J: TRBJ2-4; D: .; V: TRBV11-2; CDR3: CASSLGSRWDIQYF; DNA: TGTGCCAGCAGCTTGGGGAGTCGGTGGGACATTCAGTACTTC
size: .; J: TRBJ1-1; D: TRBD1; V: TRBV11-3; CDR3: CASSRGQIYTEAFF; DNA: TGTGCCAGCAGCCGGGGACAGATCTACACTGAAGCTTTCTTT
size: .; J: TRBJ2-1; D: TRBD2; V: TRBV15; CDR3: CATSRVAGGNEQFF; DNA: TGTGCCACCAGCAGAGTAGCGGGAGGCAATGAGCAGTTCTTC
size: .; J: TRBJ2-1; D: TRBD2; V: TRBV4-2; CDR3: CASSREGRFIEQFF; DNA: TGTGCCAGCAGCAGGGAGGGCCGGTTCATAGAGCAGTTCTTC
size: .; J: TRBJ2-3; D: TRBD2; V: TRBV5-1; CDR3: CASSVRTSGRTDTQYF; DNA: TGCGCCAGCAGCGTCCGGACTAGCGGGAGAACAGATACGCAGTATTTT
size: few; J: TRBJ2-4; D: .; V: TRBV28; CDR3: CASREGGSENIQYF; DNA: TGTGCCAGCAGGGAGGGGGGTAGCGAAAACATTCAGTACTTC
size: many; J: TRBJ2-1; D: TRBD2; V: TRBV20-1; CDR3: CSASSSGRGYNEQFF; DNA: TGCAGTGCTAGTTCTAGCGGGAGGGGTTACAATGAGCAGTTCTTC
size: many; J: TRBJ1-5; D: TRBD1; V: TRBV20-1; CDR3: CSVRTDRDHQPQHF; DNA: TGCAGTGTCCGAACGGACAGGGACCATCAGCCCCAGCATTTT
size: many; J: TRBJ2-1; D: .; V: TRBV20-1; CDR3: CSAIELGSYNEQFF; DNA: TGCAGTGCTATTGAGCTTGGGTCCTACAATGAGCAGTTCTTC
size: many; J: TRBJ2-7; D: .; V: TRBV5-1; CDR3: CASSFEGEAHEQYF; DNA: TGCGCCAGCAGCTTTGAGGGGGAAGCCCACGAGCAGTACTTC
size: few; J: TRBJ2-3; D: .; V: TRBV12-3/TRBV12-4; CDR3: CASTAARLPLSKSTDTQYF; DNA: TGTGCCAGCACCGCAGCGAGACTTCCCCTCTCTAAAAGCACAGATACGCAGTATTTT
size: many; J: TRBJ2-5; D: TRBD1; V: TRBV6-5; CDR3: CASRPGTGLQTQYF; DNA: TGTGCCAGCAGGCCCGGGACAGGGTTACAGACCCAGTACTTC
size: many; J: TRBJ2-5; D: .; V: TRBV20-1; CDR3: CSLTRQMQETQYF; DNA: TGCAGCCTTACTAGACAGATGCAAGAGACCCAGTACTTC
size: many; J: TRBJ2-7; D: TRBD2; V: TRBV10-3; CDR3: CAISLAGPTYEQYF; DNA: TGTGCCATCAGTCTAGCGGGCCCTACCTACGAGCAGTACTTC
size: .; J: TRBJ2-5; D: TRBD1; V: TRBV29-1; CDR3: CSVPAGGWETQYF; DNA: TGCAGCGTTCCGGCAGGGGGCTGGGAGACCCAGTACTTC
size: many; J: TRBJ1-5; D: .; V: TRBV12-3/TRBV12-4; CDR3: CASSSQGTQPQHF; DNA: TGTGCCAGCAGTTCCCAGGGAACCCAGCCCCAGCATTTT